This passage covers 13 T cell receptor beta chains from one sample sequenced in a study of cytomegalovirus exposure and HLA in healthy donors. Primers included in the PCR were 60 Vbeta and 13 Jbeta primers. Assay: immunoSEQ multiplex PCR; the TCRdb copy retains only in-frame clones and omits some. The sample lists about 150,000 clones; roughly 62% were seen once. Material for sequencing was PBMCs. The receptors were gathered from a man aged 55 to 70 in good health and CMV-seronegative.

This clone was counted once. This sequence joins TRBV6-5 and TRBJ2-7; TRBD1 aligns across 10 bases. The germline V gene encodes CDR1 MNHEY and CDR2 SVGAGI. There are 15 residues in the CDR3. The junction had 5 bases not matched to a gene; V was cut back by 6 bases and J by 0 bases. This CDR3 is CASRPRDRGSYEQYF. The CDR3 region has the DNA TGTGCCAGCAGACCTCGGGACAGGGGCTCCTACGAGCAGTACTTC.

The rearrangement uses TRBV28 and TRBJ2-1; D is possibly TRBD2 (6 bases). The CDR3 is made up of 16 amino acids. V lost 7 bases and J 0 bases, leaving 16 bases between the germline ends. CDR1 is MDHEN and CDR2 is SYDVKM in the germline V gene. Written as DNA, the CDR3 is TGTGCCAGCAATAAGGGACTCCCAAGCTCCTACAATGAGCAGTTCTTC. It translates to CASNKGLPSSYNEQFF.

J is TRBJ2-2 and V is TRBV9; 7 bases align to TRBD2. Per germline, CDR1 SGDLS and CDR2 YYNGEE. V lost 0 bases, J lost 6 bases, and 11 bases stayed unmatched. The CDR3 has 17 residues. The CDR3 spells CASSVATSASGAGELFF. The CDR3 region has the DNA TGTGCCAGCAGCGTAGCCACTAGCGCCTCCGGCGCCGGGGAGCTGTTTTTT.

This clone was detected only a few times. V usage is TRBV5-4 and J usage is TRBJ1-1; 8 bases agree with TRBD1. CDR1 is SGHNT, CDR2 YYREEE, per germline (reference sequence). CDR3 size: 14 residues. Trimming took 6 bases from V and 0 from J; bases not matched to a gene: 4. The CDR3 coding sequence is TGTGCCAGCACCATGACAGGGGTGAACACTGAAGCTTTCTTT. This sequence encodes CASTMTGVNTEAFF. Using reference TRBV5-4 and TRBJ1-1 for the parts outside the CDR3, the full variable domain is ETGVTQSPTHLIKTRGQQVTLRCSSQSGHNTVSWYQQALGQGPQFIFQYYREEENGRGNFPPRFSGLQFPNYSSELNVNALELDDSALYLCASTMTGVNTEAFFGQGTRLTVV.

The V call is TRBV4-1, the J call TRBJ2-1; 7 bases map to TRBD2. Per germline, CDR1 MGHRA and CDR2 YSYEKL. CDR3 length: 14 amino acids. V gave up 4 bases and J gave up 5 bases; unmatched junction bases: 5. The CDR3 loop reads CASSRGSANNEQFF. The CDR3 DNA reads TGCGCCAGCAGCCGCGGGAGCGCCAACAATGAGCAGTTCTTC.

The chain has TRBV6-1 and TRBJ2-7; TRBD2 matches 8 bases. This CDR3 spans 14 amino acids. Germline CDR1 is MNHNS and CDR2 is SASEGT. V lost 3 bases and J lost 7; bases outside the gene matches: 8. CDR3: CASSEVAGSVEQYF. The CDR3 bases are TGTGCCAGCAGTGAGGTAGCGGGATCGGTTGAGCAGTACTTC.

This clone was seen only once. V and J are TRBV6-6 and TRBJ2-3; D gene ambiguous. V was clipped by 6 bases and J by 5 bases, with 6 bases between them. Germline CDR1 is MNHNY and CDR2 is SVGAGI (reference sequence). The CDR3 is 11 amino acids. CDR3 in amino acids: CASSHRDTQYF. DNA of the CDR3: TGTGCCAGCAGCCACAGAGATACGCAGTATTTT.

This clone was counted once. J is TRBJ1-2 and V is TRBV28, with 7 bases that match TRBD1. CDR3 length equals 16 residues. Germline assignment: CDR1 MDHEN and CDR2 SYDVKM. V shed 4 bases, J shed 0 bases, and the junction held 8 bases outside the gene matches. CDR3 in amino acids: CASSSPGQISNYGYTF. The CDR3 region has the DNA TGTGCCAGCAGTTCCCCGGGACAGATTTCTAACTATGGCTACACCTTC.

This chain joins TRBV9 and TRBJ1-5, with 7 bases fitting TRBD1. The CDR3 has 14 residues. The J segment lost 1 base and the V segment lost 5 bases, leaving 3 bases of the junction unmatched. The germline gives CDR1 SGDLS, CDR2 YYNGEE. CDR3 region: CASSSGGSNQPQHF. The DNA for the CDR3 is TGTGCCAGCAGTTCAGGGGGAAGCAATCAGCCCCAGCATTTT.

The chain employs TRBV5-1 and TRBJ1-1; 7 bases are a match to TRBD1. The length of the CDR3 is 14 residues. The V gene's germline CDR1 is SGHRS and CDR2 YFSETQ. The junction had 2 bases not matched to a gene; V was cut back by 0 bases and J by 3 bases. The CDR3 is CASSLEGADTEAFF. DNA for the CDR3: TGCGCCAGCAGCTTGGAGGGGGCGGACACTGAAGCTTTCTTT.

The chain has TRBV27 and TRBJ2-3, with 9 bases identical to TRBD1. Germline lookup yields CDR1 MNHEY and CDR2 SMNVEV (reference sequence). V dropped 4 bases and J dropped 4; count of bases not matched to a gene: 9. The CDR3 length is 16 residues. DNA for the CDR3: TGTGCCAGCAGTTGGGGGGACAGGGTAGGTCCAGATACGCAGTATTTT. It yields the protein CASSWGDRVGPDTQYF.

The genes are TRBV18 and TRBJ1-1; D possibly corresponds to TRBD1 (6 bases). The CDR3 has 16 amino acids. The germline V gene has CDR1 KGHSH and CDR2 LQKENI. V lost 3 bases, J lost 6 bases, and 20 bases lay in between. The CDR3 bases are TGTGCCAGCTCACCCCAGGACAGATCGGGAAGGTCTGAAGCTTTCTTT. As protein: CASSPQDRSGRSEAFF.

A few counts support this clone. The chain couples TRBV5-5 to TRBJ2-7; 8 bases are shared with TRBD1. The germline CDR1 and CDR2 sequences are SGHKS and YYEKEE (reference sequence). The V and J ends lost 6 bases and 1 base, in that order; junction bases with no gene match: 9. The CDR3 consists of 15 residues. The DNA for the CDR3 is TGTGCCAGCAATGTGGGACAGGCCGAATCCTACGAGCAGTACTTC. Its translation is CASNVGQAESYEQYF.